Sequencing of this TCR beta chain was carried out in a study of response to subunit inactivated influenza vaccine. With V trimmed by 5 bases and J by 6 bases, 4 bases remained unmatched. This CDR3 has 15 residues. TCRdb fed the RT-PCR reads into MiXCR, producing one record per CDR3 protein. The table shows about 540,000 distinct CDR3 sequences, with around a quarter occurring only once. These data are also associated with another study on T cells expressing NK-cell markers. That source reports: The authors generated TCR beta cDNA through 5'RACE template switching with UMIs.

This TCR was recovered from a man in his fifties who received an inactivated influenza vaccine. The material sequenced was CD4+ T cells sorted from PBMCs, taken roughly 12 days after vaccination. V is TRBV12-3 or TRBV12-4 and J is TRBJ1-6; 10 nucleotides agree with TRBD1. The chain's CDR3 is CASSGGQGGNSPLHF. CDR3 nucleotide sequence: TGTGCCAGCAGTGGCGGACAGGGGGGTAATTCACCCCTCCACTTT.